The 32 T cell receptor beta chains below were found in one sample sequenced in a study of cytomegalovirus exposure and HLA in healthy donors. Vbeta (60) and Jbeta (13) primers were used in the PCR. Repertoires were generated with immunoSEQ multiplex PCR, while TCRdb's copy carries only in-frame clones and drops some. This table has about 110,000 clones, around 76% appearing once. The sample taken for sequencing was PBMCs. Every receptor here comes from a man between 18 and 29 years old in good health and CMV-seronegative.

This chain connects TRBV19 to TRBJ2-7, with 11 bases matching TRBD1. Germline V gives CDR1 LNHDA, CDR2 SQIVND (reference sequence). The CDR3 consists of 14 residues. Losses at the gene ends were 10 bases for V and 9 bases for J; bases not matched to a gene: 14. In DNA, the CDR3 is TGTGCCACTAACCGGGACAGGGGGTCCTGGGGGCAGTACTTC. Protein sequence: CATNRDRGSWGQYF. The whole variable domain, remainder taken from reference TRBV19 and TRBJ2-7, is DGGITQSPKYLFRKEGQNVTLSCEQNLNHDAMYWYRQDPGQGLRLIYYSQIVNDFQKGDIAEGYSVSREKKESFPLTVTSAQKNPTAFYLCATNRDRGSWGQYFGPGTRLTVT.

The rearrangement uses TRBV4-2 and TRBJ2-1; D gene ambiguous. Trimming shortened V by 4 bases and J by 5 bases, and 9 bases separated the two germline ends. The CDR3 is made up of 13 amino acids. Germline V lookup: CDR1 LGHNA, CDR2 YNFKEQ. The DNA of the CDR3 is TGTGCCAGCAGCCCGTGGGCCAACAATGAGCAGTTCTTC. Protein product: CASSPWANNEQFF.

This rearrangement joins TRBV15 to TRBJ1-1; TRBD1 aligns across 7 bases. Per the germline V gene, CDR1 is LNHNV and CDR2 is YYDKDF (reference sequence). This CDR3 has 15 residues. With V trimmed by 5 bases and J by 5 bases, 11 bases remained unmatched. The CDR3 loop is CATSGPGGMRTEAFF. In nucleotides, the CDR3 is TGTGCCACCAGCGGGCCAGGGGGGATGAGAACTGAAGCTTTCTTT.

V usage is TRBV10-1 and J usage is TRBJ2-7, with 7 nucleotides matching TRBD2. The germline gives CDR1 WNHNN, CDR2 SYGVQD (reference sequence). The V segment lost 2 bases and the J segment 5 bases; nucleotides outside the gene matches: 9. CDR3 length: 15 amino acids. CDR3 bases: TGCGCCAGCAGTGAGGGGGGGGGACCCAGGGACGAGCAGTACTTC. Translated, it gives CASSEGGGPRDEQYF.

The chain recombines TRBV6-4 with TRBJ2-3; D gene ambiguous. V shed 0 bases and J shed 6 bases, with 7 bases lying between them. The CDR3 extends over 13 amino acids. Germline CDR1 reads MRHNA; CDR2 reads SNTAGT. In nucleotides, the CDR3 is TGTGCCAGCAGTGACTCGGCGGCGGATACGCAGTATTTT. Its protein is CASSDSAADTQYF.

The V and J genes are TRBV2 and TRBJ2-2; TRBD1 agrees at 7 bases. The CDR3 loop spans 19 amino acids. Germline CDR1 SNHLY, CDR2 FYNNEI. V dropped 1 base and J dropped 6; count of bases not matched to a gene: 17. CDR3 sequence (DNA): TGTGCCAGCAGTGAAGACCTCCAGACAGGGCCACGGTCCGCCGGGGAGCTGTTTTTT. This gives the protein CASSEDLQTGPRSAGELFF.

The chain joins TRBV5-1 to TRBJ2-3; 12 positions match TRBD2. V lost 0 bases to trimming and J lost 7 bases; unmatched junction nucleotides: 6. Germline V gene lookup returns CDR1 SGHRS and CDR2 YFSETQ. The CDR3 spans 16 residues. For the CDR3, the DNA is TGCGCCAGCAGCTTGGCCCCTAGCGGGGGGGATAATACGCAGTATTTT. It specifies CASSLAPSGGDNTQYF.

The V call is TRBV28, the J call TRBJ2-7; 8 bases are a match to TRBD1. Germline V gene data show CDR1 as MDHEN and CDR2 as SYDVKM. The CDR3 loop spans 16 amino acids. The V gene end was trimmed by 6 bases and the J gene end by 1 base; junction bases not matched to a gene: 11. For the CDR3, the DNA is TGTGCCAGCAGCCCACGACAGGGGCTGGGGTCCTACGAGCAGTACTTC. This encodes CASSPRQGLGSYEQYF.

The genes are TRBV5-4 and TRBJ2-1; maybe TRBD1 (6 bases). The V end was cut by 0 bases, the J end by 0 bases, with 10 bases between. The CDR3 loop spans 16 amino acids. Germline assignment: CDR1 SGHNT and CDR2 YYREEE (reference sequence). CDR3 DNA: TGTGCCAGCAGCTTGGCAGGGGCCCACTCCTACAATGAGCAGTTCTTC. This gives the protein CASSLAGAHSYNEQFF.

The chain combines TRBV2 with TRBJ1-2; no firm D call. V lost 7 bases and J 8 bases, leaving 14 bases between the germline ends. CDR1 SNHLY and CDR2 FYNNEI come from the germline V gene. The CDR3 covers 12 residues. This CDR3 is CASTWRLSGYTF. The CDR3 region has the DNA TGTGCCAGCACATGGAGACTATCGGGCTACACCTTC.

The CDR3 sequence: CASSQAEEYYGYTF. For the CDR3, the DNA is TGTGCCAGCAGCCAAGCCGAGGAATACTATGGCTACACCTTC. This chain uses TRBV4-2 with TRBJ1-2; D not resolved. The CDR3 extends over 14 amino acids. Germline assignment: CDR1 LGHNA and CDR2 YNFKEQ. Trimming removed 1 base from V and 3 bases from J, with 9 bases in between.

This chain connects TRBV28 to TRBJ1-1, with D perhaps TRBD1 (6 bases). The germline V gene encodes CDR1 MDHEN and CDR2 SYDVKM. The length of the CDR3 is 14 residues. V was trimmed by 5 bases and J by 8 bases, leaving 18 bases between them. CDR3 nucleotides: TGTGCCAGCAGTGAACCAGGGGCTACCGCAGAAGCTTTCTTT. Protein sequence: CASSEPGATAEAFF.

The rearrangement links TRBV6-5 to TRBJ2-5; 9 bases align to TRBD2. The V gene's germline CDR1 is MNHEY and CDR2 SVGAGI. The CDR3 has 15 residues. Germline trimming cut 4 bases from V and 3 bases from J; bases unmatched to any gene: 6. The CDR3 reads CASSLGGGVKETQYF. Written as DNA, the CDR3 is TGTGCCAGCAGTTTGGGCGGGGGGGTTAAAGAGACCCAGTACTTC.

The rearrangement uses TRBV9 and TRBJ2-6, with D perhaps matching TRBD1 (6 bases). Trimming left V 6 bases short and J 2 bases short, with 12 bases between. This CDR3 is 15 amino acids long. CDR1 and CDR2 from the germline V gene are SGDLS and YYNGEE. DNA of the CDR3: TGTGCCAGCAATGAGGGGGAAACTGGGGCCAACGTCCTGACTTTC. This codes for CASNEGETGANVLTF. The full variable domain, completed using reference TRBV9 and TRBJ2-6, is DSGVTQTPKHLITATGQRVTLRCSPRSGDLSVYWYQQSLDQGLQFLIQYYNGEERAKGNILERFSAQQFPDLHSELNLSSLELGDSALYFCASNEGETGANVLTFGAGSRLTVL.

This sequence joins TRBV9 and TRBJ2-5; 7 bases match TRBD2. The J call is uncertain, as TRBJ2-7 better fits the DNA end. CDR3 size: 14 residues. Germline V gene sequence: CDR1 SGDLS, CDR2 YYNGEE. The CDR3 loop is CASSVGGGYYEQYF. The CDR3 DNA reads TGTGCCAGCAGCGTTGGGGGGGGATACTACGAGCAGTACTTC.

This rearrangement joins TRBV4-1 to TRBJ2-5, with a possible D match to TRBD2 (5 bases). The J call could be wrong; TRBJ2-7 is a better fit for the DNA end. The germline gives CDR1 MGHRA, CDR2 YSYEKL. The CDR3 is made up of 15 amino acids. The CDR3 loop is CASSQDLGEIYEQYF. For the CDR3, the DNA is TGCGCCAGCAGCCAAGATCTGGGAGAGATCTACGAGCAGTACTTC.

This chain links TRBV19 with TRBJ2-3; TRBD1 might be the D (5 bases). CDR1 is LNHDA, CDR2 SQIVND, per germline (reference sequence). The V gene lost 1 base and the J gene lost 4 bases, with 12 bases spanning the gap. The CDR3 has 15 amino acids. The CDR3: CASSIGGPTADTQYF. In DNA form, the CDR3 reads TGTGCCAGTAGTATAGGGGGCCCAACCGCAGATACGCAGTATTTT.

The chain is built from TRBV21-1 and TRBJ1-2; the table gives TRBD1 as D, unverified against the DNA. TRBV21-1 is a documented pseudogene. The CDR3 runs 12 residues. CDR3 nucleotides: TGTGCCAGCTGCAGAAGGGGGCACAGCTACACCTTC. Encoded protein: CASCRRGHSYTF.

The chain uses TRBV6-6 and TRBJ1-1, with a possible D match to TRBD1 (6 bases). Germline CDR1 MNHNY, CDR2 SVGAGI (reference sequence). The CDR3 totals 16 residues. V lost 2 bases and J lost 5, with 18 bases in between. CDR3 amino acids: CASSYTRRQEETEAFF. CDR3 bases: TGTGCCAGCAGTTACACGCGACGACAGGAGGAAACTGAAGCTTTCTTT.

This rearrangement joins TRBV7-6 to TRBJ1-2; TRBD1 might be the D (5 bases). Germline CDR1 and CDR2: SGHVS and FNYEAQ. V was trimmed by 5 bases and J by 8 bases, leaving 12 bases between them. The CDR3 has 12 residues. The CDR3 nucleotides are TGTGCCAGCAGCCAAATCGGGGGAGGCTACACCTTC. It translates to CASSQIGGGYTF.

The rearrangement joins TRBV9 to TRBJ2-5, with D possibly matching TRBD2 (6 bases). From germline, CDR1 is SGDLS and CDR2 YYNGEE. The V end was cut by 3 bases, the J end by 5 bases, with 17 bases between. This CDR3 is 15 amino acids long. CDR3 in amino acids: CASSAGTSPGETQYF. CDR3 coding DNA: TGTGCCAGCAGCGCGGGGACTTCCCCGGGGGAGACCCAGTACTTC.

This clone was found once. CDR3 sequence reads: CASSYISGTDVTEAFF. The CDR3 bases are TGTGCCAGCAGTTATATCTCCGGGACAGACGTCACTGAAGCTTTCTTT. The V call is TRBV6-5, the J call TRBJ1-1; 7 bases fit TRBD1. The CDR3 contains 16 residues. Germline V CDR1 and CDR2: MNHEY, SVGAGI. The trim removed 3 bases at V and 4 bases at J, leaving 11 bases unmatched.

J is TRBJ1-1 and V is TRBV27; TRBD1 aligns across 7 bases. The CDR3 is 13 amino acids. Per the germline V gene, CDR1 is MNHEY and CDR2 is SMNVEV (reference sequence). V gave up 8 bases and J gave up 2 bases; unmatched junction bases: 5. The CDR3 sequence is CASRRGLNTEAFF. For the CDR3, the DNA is TGTGCCAGCCGGAGGGGGCTCAACACTGAAGCTTTCTTT.

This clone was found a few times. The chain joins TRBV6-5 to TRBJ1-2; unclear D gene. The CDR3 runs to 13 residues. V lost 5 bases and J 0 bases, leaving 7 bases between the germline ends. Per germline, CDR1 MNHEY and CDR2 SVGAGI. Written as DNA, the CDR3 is TGTGCCAGCAGTGAACAGCCTAACTATGGCTACACCTTC. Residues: CASSEQPNYGYTF.

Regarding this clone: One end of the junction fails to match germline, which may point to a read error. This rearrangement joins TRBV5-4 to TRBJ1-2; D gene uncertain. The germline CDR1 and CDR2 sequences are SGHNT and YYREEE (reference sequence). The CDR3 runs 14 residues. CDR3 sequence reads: CASSLEGQDYGYPF. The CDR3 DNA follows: TGTGCCAGCAGCTTGGAAGGTCAGGACTATGGCTACCCCTTC. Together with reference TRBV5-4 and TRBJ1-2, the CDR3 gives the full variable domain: ETGVTQSPTHLIKTRGQQVTLRCSSQSGHNTVSWYQQALGQGPQFIFQYYREEENGRGNFPPRFSGLQFPNYSSELNVNALELDDSALYLCASSLEGQDYGYPFGSGTRLTVV.

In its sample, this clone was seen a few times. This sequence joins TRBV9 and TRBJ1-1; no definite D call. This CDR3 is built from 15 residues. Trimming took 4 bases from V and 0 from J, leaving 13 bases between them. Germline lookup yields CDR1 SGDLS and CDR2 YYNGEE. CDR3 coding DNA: TGTGCCAGCAGCCCAAAGCCGAAAATGAACACTGAAGCTTTCTTT. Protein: CASSPKPKMNTEAFF.

This CDR3 is CASSLTGPGEQYF. The CDR3 bases are TGTGCCAGTAGCCTAACAGGGCCGGGGGAGCAGTACTTC. The V and J genes are TRBV19 and TRBJ2-7, with a weak D call TRBD1 (6 bases). Germline values: CDR1 LNHDA, CDR2 SQIVND (reference sequence). V was pared by 6 bases and J by 7 bases, with 16 bases between. This CDR3 has 13 amino acids.

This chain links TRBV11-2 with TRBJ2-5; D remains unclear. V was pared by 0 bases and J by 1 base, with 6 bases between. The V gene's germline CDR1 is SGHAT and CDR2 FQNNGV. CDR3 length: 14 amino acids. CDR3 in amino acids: CASSLERVQETQYF. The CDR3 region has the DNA TGTGCCAGCAGCTTAGAACGGGTCCAAGAGACCCAGTACTTC. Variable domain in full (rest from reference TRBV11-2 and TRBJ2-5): EAGVAQSPRYKIIEKRQSVAFWCNPISGHATLYWYQQILGQGPKLLIQFQNNGVVDDSQLPKDRFSAERLKGVDSTLKIQPAKLEDSAVYLCASSLERVQETQYFGPGTRLLVL.

In DNA form, the CDR3 reads TGTGCCAGCTCACTGGTGTGGGACACCAAGTATCAGCCCCAGCATTTT. Translated: CASSLVWDTKYQPQHF. V and J are TRBV18 and TRBJ1-5, with D maybe TRBD1 (6 bases). CDR3 length: 16 residues. V was pared by 4 bases and J by 5 bases, with 18 bases between. CDR1 KGHSH and CDR2 LQKENI come from the germline V gene.

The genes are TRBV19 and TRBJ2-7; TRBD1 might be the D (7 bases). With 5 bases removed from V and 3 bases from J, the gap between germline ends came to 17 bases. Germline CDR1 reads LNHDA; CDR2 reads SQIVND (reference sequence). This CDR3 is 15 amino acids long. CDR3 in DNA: TGTGCCAGTAGTCCCGGTCGACAGGGAGGCTACGAGCAGTACTTC. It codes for CASSPGRQGGYEQYF.

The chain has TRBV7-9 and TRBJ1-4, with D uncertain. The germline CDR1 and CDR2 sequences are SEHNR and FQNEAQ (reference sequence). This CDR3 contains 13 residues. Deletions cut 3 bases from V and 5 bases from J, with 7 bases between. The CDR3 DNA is TGTGCCAGCAGCTTGGAGTTAAATGAAAAACTGTTTTTT. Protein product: CASSLELNEKLFF.

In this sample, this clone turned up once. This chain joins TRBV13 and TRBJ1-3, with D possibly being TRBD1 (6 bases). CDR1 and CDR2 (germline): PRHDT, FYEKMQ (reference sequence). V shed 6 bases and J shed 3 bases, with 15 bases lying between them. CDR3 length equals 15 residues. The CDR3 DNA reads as TGTGCCAGCAGTCCACTCCAGGGGAATGGAAACACCATATATTTT. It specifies CASSPLQGNGNTIYF.